This T cell receptor (beta chain) emerged from a study of T cell responses to AZD1222 COVID-19 vaccine. The method was immunoSEQ multiplex PCR; TCRdb's version includes in-frame clones alone and lacks a portion of them. The data hold approximately 150,000 clones, with roughly nine tenths observed a single time. J lost 1 base, V lost 3 bases, and 5 bases had no gene match. This CDR3 is built from 16 residues. Germline V gene sequence: CDR1 SGDLS, CDR2 YYNGEE. The chain recombines TRBV9 with TRBJ2-2; 8 bases fit TRBD1. The sample was peripheral blood, taken on day 0 of AZD1222 vaccination. This clonotype originated in an adult in good health. The CDR3, as DNA: TGTGCCAGCAGCGAGAGGGGGACAGGGAACACCGGGGAGCTGTTTTTT. This gives the protein CASSERGTGNTGELFF.